The 12 T cell receptor beta chains below come from one sample, sequenced in a study of stem cell transplantation in POMP-related autoinflammatory disease. TCRdb keeps only in-frame clones here, not all; method: immunoSEQ multiplex PCR. The sample contains some 68,000 clones, approximately 91% of which appear only once. Here the sequenced sample was CD4+ T cells from PBMCs, taken after stem cell transplantation. Every receptor here comes from a human patient with POMP-related autoinflammation and immune dysregulation (PRAID). These T cells may partly come from the graft donor.

This rearrangement joins TRBV24-1 to TRBJ2-7; D is ambiguous. Germline CDR1 and CDR2: KGHDR and SFDVKD. The CDR3 covers 13 residues. Trimming left V 5 bases short and J 3 bases short, with 10 bases between. CDR3 protein: CATSVLRSYEQYF. In DNA form, the CDR3 reads TGTGCCACCAGTGTCCTCCGGAGCTACGAGCAGTACTTC.

This chain connects TRBV2 to TRBJ1-1; D unresolved. CDR1 and CDR2 (germline): SNHLY, FYNNEI. This CDR3 has 15 amino acids. The ends were cut back, 2 bases at V and 1 base at J, with 11 bases in the middle. The CDR3: CASSEQGQANTEAFF. The CDR3 DNA is TGTGCCAGCAGTGAACAAGGGCAGGCGAACACTGAAGCTTTCTTT.

The gene calls are TRBV18 and TRBJ2-5, with D maybe TRBD1 (6 bases). The CDR3 loop spans 15 amino acids. Trimming shortened V by 2 bases and J by 1 base, and 11 bases separated the two germline ends. The germline V gene encodes CDR1 KGHSH and CDR2 LQKENI. DNA of the CDR3: TGTGCCAGCTCACCAAATCGGGACACCCAAGAGACCCAGTACTTC. Translated, it gives CASSPNRDTQETQYF.

The J gene is TRBJ2-2, the V gene TRBV9; D remains ambiguous. CDR3 length: 13 residues. Trimming stripped 0 bases from V and 3 bases from J, with 3 bases between. In germline, CDR1 is SGDLS, CDR2 YYNGEE. CDR3 in DNA: TGTGCCAGCAGCGTAGAGGACACCGGGGAGCTGTTTTTT. It codes for CASSVEDTGELFF.

The chain couples TRBV28 to TRBJ1-4; D not resolved. The length of the CDR3 is 16 residues. Germline V gene lookup returns CDR1 MDHEN and CDR2 SYDVKM. Trimming took off 7 bases at V and 0 bases at J, with 15 bases between the two ends. The CDR3 loop reads CASTPPAEATNEKLFF. The CDR3 DNA is TGTGCCAGCACTCCACCGGCGGAAGCAACTAATGAAAAACTGTTTTTT.

This chain uses TRBV7-2 with TRBJ2-5, with a weak D call TRBD2 (5 bases). Trimming left V 4 bases short and J 2 bases short, with 8 bases between. This CDR3 has 13 residues. Germline V gene data show CDR1 as SGHTA and CDR2 as FQGNSA. Written as DNA, the CDR3 is TGTGCCAGCAGCTCCGGGGTTCAAGAGACCCAGTACTTC. Translating it yields CASSSGVQETQYF.

V gene TRBV7-9 combines with J gene TRBJ1-1; a possible D gene is TRBD1 (5 bases). V lost 6 bases, J lost 0 bases, and 11 bases lay in between. Germline CDR1 and CDR2: SEHNR and FQNEAQ (reference sequence). The CDR3 has 14 amino acids. CDR3 in amino acids: CASSDVGVNTEAFF. The CDR3 coding sequence is TGTGCCAGCAGTGATGTGGGGGTGAACACTGAAGCTTTCTTT.

This chain uses TRBV6-5 with TRBJ1-1; a possible D gene is TRBD1 (6 bases). CDR1 and CDR2 (germline): MNHEY, SVGAGI. This CDR3 has 15 residues. The germline V and J ends were trimmed by 6 bases and 0 bases, with 14 bases remaining between them. The DNA of the CDR3 is TGTGCCAGCAGGGTGTCGGGGGCCATGAACACTGAAGCTTTCTTT. This sequence encodes CASRVSGAMNTEAFF.

The J gene is TRBJ2-7, the V gene TRBV5-5; tentatively, D is TRBD1 or TRBD2 (5 bases each). Between the trimmed V and J ends, which lost 2 bases and 6 bases, there was a span of 12 bases. This CDR3 has 13 amino acids. CDR1 SGHKS and CDR2 YYEKEE come from the germline V gene (reference sequence). The CDR3 DNA reads TGTGCCAGCAGCTTTCGGGACCTCGGCGAGCAGTACGTC. Translated: CASSFRDLGEQYV.

The gene calls are TRBV9 and TRBJ2-3; unclear D gene. CDR1 is SGDLS and CDR2 is YYNGEE in the germline V gene. Trimming left V 1 base short and J 4 bases short, with 4 bases between. This CDR3 spans 12 amino acids. The CDR3: CASSVSSDTQYF. The CDR3 DNA sequence: TGTGCCAGCAGCGTAAGTTCAGATACGCAGTATTTT. Filled out from reference TRBV9 and TRBJ2-3, the complete variable domain reads DSGVTQTPKHLITATGQRVTLRCSPRSGDLSVYWYQQSLDQGLQFLIQYYNGEERAKGNILERFSAQQFPDLHSELNLSSLELGDSALYFCASSVSSDTQYFGPGTRLTVL.

V and J are TRBV5-1 and TRBJ2-1; 8 bases are shared with TRBD2. This CDR3 is built from 14 residues. The germline CDR1 and CDR2 sequences are SGHRS and YFSETQ. V lost 7 bases, J lost 7 bases, and 10 bases stayed unmatched. CDR3 in amino acids: CASSGLAGLNEQFF. The DNA for the CDR3 is TGCGCCAGCTCCGGGCTAGCGGGTCTGAATGAGCAGTTCTTC.

V is TRBV7-7 and J is TRBJ2-2; the match to TRBD1 covers 7 bases. Losses at the gene ends were 4 bases for V and 4 bases for J; bases not matched to a gene: 6. This CDR3 is 15 amino acids long. CDR1 SSHAT and CDR2 FNYEAQ come from the germline V gene (reference sequence). The CDR3 loop is CASSSTGVGTGELFF. CDR3 nucleotides: TGTGCCAGCAGCTCTACAGGGGTTGGCACCGGGGAGCTGTTTTTT.